What follows describes a single T cell receptor beta chain. Its antigen is not known. This sample was included in a study of shared clonotypes between healthy human individuals. Overall study results and limits: Approximately 5% was the fraction of naive CD4 clonotypes found shared across a few donors.

V was cut by 5 bases and J by 5 bases, with 19 bases left in between. This CDR3 has 15 amino acids. Germline V gives CDR1 GTSNPN, CDR2 SVGIG (reference sequence). Donors were healthy HIV-negative adults without recent acute infections or vaccinations. The table came from immunoSEQ multiplex PCR; TCRdb's copy has only in-frame clones and leaves some out. Of more than 2 million clones in the sample, around 95% were seen once. V and J are TRBV30 and TRBJ1-5; a weak D match, TRBD1 (6 bases). The receptor comes from a man younger than 30 in good health. The sample taken for sequencing was naive CD4+ T cells sorted from blood. The subset: CD45RA+ positively selected. CDR3 bases: TGTGCCTGGGCCTCGAGGGGGGCGCTGGATCAGCCCCAGCATTTT. It encodes CAWASRGALDQPQHF. Using reference TRBV30 and TRBJ1-5 for the parts outside the CDR3, the full variable domain is SQTIHQWPATLVQPVGSPLSLECTVEGTSNPNLYWYRQAAGRGLQLLFYSVGIGQISSEVPQNLSASRPQDRQFILSSKKLLLSDSGFYLCAWASRGALDQPQHFGDGTRLSIL.